This T cell receptor (beta chain) was recovered during a study of blood T cell repertoires in COVID-19. Study at large: Samples of COVID-19 (acute and convalescent) were obtained from the United States, Italy and Spain.

Per the authors' pipeline: Estimation of nucleated cell counts relied on the amplification of reference gene primers. The table came from immunoSEQ multiplex PCR; TCRdb's copy has only in-frame clones and leaves some out. The V and J calls and clone size come from that table; D and trimming were worked out from the DNA. Of 90,000 to 120,000 clones listed, roughly 80% are singletons. The clonotype comes from a man aged 65-85 years with active or convalescent COVID-19. The source material was peripheral blood.

The CDR3 loop is CASSIARTGQIADTQYF. In DNA, the CDR3 is TGTGCCAGTAGTATAGCCAGGACAGGGCAGATAGCAGATACGCAGTATTTT. The chain links TRBV19 to TRBJ2-3; 8 nucleotides line up with TRBD1. This CDR3 region has 17 residues. The germline V gene encodes CDR1 LNHDA and CDR2 SQIVND (reference sequence). Trimming at V came to 1 base and at J to 4 bases, leaving 10 bases not matched to a gene.